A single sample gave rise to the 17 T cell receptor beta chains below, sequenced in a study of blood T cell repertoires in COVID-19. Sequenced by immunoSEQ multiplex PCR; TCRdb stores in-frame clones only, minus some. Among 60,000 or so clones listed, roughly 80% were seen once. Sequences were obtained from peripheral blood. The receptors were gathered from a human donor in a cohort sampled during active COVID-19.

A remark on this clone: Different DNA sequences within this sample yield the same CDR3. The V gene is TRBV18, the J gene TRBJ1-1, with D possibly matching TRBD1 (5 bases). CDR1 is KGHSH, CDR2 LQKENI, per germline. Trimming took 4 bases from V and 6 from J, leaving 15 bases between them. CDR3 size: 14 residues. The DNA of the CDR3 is TGTGCCAGCTCACAAGTTTCAGGGATTGCTGAAGCTTTCTTT. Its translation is CASSQVSGIAEAFF.

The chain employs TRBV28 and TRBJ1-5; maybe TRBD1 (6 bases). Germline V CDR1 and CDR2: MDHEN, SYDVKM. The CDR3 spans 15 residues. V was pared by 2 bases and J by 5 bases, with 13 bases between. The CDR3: CASSLRAGADQPQHF. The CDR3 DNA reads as TGTGCCAGCAGTTTAAGGGCGGGGGCGGATCAGCCCCAGCATTTT.

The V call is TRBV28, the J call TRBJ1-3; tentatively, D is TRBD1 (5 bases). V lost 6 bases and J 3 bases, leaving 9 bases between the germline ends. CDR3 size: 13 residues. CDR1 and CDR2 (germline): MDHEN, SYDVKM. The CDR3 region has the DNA TGTGCCAGCAGAACGGGGGGTGGAAACACCATATATTTT. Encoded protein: CASRTGGGNTIYF.

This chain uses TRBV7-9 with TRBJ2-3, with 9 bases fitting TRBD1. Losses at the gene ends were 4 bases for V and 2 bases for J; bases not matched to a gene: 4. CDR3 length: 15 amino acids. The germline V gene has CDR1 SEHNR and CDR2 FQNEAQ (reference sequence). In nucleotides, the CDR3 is TGTGCCAGCAGCTCCGGGACAGGGTCCACAGATACGCAGTATTTT. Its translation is CASSSGTGSTDTQYF.

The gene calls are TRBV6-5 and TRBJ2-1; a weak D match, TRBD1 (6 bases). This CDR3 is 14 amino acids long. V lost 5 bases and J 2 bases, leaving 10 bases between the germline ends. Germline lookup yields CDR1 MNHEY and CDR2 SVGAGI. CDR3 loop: CASSPDRTYNEQFF. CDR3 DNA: TGTGCCAGCAGTCCCGACAGGACCTACAATGAGCAGTTCTTC.

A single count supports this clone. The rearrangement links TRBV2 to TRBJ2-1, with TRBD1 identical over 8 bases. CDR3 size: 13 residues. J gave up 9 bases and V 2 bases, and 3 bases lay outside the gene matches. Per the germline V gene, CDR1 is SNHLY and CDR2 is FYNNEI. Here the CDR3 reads CASSESGGREQFF. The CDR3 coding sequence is TGTGCCAGCAGTGAATCAGGGGGCCGTGAGCAGTTCTTC.

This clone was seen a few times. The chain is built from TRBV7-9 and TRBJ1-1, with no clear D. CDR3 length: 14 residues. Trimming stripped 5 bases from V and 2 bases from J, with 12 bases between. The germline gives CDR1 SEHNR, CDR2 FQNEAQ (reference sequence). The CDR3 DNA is TGTGCCAGCAGCCCTCGGCGAGGAAACACTGAAGCTTTCTTT. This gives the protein CASSPRRGNTEAFF.

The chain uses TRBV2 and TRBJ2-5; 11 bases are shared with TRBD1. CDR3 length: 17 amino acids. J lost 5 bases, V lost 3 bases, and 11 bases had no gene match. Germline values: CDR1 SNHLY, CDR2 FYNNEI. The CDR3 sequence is CASSEGRTGGLRETQYF. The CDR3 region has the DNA TGTGCCAGCAGTGAGGGCCGGACAGGGGGCTTGAGGGAGACCCAGTACTTC.

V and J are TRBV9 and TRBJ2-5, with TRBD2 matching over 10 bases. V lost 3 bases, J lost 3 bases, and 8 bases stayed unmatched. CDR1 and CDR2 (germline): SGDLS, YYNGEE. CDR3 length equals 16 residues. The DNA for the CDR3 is TGTGCCAGCAGCGAGTGGGCTAGCGGGGGAGAAGAGACCCAGTACTTC. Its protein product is CASSEWASGGEETQYF.

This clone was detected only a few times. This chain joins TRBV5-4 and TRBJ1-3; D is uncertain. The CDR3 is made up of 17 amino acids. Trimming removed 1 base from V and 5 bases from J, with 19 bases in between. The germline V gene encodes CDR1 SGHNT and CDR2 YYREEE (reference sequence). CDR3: CASSLRGPANLRNTIYF. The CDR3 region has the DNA TGTGCCAGCAGCTTGCGAGGGCCCGCGAACTTAAGAAACACCATATATTTT.

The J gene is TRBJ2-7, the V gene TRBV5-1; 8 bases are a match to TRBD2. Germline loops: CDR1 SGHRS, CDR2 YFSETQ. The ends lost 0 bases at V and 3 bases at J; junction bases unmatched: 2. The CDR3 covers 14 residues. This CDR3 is CASSLASGSYEQYF. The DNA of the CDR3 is TGCGCCAGCAGCTTGGCGAGCGGGAGCTACGAGCAGTACTTC.

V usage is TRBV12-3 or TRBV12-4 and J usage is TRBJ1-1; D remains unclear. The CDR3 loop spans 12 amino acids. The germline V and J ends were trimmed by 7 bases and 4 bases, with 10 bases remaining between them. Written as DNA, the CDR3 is TGTGCCAGCACCAACGAAGCCACTGAAGCTTTCTTT. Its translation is CASTNEATEAFF.

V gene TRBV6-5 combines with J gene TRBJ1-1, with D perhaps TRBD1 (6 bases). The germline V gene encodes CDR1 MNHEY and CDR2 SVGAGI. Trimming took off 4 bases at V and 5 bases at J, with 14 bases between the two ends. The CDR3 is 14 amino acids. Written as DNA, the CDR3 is TGTGCCAGCAGTTTCCAGGGAGGGGGAACTGAAGCTTTCTTT. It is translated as CASSFQGGGTEAFF.

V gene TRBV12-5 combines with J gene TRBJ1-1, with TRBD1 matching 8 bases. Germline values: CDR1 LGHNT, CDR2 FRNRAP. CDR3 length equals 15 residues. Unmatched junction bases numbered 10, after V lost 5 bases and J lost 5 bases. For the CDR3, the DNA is TGTGCTAGTGGTACCTCTCAGGGGGCTGGGACTGAAGCTTTCTTT. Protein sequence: CASGTSQGAGTEAFF.

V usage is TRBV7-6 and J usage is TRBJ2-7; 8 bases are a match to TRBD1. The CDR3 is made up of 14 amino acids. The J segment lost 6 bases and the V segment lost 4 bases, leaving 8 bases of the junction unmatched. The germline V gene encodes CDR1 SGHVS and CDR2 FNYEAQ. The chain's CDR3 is CASSSKRTGIEQYF. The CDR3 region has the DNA TGTGCCAGCAGCTCGAAGAGGACAGGGATCGAGCAGTACTTC.

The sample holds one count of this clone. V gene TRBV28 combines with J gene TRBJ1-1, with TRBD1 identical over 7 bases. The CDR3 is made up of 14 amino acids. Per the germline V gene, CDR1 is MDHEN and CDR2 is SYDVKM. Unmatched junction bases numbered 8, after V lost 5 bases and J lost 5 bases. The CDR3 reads CASSLGGMRTEAFF. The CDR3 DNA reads TGTGCCAGCAGTCTAGGGGGCATGAGAACTGAAGCTTTCTTT.

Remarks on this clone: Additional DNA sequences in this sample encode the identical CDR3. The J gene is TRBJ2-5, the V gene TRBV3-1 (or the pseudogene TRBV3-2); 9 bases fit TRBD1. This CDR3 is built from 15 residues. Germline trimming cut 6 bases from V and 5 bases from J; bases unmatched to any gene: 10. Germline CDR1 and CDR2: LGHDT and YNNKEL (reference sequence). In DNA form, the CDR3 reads TGTGCCAGCAGTCGGGACAGGGAGGGATCTGAGACCCAGTACTTC. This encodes CASSRDREGSETQYF.